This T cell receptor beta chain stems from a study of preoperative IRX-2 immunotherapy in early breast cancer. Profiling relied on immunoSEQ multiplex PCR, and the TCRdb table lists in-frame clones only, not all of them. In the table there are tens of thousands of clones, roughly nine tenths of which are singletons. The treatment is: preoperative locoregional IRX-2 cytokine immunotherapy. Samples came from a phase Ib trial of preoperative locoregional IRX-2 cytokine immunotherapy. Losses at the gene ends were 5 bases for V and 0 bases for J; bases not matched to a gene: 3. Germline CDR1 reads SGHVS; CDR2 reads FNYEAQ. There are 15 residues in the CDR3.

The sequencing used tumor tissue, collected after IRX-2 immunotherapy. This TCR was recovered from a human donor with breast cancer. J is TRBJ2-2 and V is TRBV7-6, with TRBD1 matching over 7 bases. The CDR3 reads CASSGTVSNTGELFF. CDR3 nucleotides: TGTGCCAGCAGCGGGACAGTGTCGAACACCGGGGAGCTGTTTTTT.